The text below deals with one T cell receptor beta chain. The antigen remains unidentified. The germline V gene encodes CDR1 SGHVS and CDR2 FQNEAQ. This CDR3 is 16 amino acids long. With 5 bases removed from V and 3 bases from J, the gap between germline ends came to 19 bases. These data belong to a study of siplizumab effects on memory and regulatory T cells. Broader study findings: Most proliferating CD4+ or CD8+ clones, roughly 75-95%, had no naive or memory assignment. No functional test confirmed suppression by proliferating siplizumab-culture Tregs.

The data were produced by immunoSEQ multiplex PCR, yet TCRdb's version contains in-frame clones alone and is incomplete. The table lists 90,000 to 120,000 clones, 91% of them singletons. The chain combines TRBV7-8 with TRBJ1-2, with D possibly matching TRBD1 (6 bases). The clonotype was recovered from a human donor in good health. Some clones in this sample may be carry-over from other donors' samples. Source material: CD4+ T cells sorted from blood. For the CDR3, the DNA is TGTGCCAGCAGCCTTAGGGGGGGGACCCAGCACTATGGCTACACCTTC. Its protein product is CASSLRGGTQHYGYTF. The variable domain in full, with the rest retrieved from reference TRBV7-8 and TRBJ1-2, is GAGVSQSPRYKVAKRGQDVALRCDPISGHVSLFWYQQALGQGPEFLTYFQNEAQLDKSGLPSDRFFAERPEGSVSTLKIQRTQQEDSAVYLCASSLRGGTQHYGYTFGSGTRLTVV.